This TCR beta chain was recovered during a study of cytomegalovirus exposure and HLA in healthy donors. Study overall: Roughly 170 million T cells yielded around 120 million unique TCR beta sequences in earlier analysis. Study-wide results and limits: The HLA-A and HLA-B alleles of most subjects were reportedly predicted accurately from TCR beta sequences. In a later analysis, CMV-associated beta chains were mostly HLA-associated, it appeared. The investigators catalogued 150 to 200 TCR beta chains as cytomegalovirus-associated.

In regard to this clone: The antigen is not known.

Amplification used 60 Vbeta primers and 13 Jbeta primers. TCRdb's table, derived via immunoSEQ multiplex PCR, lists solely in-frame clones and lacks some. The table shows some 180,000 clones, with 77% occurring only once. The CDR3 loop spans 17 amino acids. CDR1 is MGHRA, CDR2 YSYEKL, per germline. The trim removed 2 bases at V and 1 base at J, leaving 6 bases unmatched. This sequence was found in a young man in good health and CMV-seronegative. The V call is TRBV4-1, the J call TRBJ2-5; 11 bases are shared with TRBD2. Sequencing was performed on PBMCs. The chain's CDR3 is CASSQMPGTSGQETQYF. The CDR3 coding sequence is TGCGCCAGCAGCCAAATGCCCGGGACTAGCGGCCAAGAGACCCAGTACTTC.